Reported below is one T cell receptor beta chain. Its antigen is still unknown. This specimen belongs to a study of blood T cells in healthy people across ages. Study-wide points: CMV status of donors was unknown, possibly confounding expanded clonotype changes.

Deletions cut 6 bases from V and 8 bases from J, with 11 bases between. This CDR3 has 12 residues. Looked up from germline, CDR1 is MNHNY and CDR2 is SVGAGI (reference sequence). Per sample, a minimum of 6.5 million PBMCs were isolated. Extractions gave at least 5.5 micrograms of total RNA per sample. A second roughly 6 to 12 cycle PCR used barcoded and J-beta primers. Every molecule of cDNA carried a tag from a template-switch adaptor with 12 random nucleotides. TCRdb called the 5' RACE reads again in MiXCR, with one record for every CDR3 protein. This table holds about 1.4 million distinct CDR3 sequences, around 55% found once.

The sequence derives from a man between 18 and 29 years old in good health. The genes are TRBV6-6 and TRBJ2-1; TRBD2 might be the D (6 bases). The sequencing input was blood. CDR3 bases: TGTGCCAGCAGCTATGGGAGGCATGAGCAGTTCTTC. It yields the protein CASSYGRHEQFF.